This entry lists 31 T cell receptor beta chains sequenced from one sample in a study of T cell responses to AZD1222 COVID-19 vaccine. Libraries were prepared by immunoSEQ multiplex PCR; TCRdb keeps only in-frame clonotypes and omits some of them. Of approximately 100,000 clones listed, less than 95% are singletons. The material sequenced was peripheral blood, taken on day 0 of AZD1222 vaccination. The source is an adult in good health.

The rearrangement uses TRBV6-1 and TRBJ2-7; the D gene could be TRBD1 or TRBD2 (5 bases each). Germline lookup yields CDR1 MNHNS and CDR2 SASEGT. The CDR3 is 11 residues long. With 1 base removed from V and 12 bases from J, the gap between germline ends came to 10 bases. The CDR3 nucleotides are TGTGCCAGCAGTGAAGGTGGGGGAGTGTACTTC. As protein: CASSEGGGVYF.

This clone came up once. The gene calls are TRBV6-5 and TRBJ1-1; the D gene is possibly TRBD1 (5 bases). The CDR3 sequence is 14 residues long. Germline-derived CDR1 and CDR2 are MNHEY and SVGAGI. The V end lost 0 bases, the J end lost 11 bases, and 16 bases lay between the germline ends. The DNA for the CDR3 is TGTGCCAGCAGTTACTCGATGGCACGGCGACAGGCTTTCTTT. It codes for CASSYSMARRQAFF.

This clone was seen once. The chain is built from TRBV5-1 and TRBJ2-2; 7 bases line up with TRBD1. After removal of 2 bases from V and 3 bases from J, the junction contained 4 bases not matched to a gene. The V gene's germline CDR1 is SGHRS and CDR2 YFSETQ. CDR3 length equals 15 residues. CDR3 residues: CASSFGTEHTGELFF. CDR3 in DNA: TGCGCCAGCAGCTTCGGGACAGAACACACCGGGGAGCTGTTTTTT. The whole variable domain, filled in from reference TRBV5-1 and TRBJ2-2, reads KAGVTQTPRYLIKTRGQQVTLSCSPISGHRSVSWYQQTPGQGLQFLFEYFSETQRNKGNFPGRFSGRQFSNSRSEMNVSTLELGDSALYLCASSFGTEHTGELFFGEGSRLTVL.

The chain links TRBV28 to TRBJ1-4; TRBD1 matches 7 bases. This CDR3 region has 17 residues. Per germline, CDR1 MDHEN and CDR2 SYDVKM. V lost 5 bases and J lost 8; bases outside the gene matches: 17. The chain's CDR3 is CASSTLPQGGLSEKLFF. In DNA, the CDR3 is TGTGCCAGCAGTACCTTACCCCAGGGGGGGCTTAGCGAAAAACTGTTTTTT.

The V gene is TRBV7-9, the J gene TRBJ2-6, with unresolved D. V was cut by 4 bases and J by 0 bases, with 1 base left in between. The length of the CDR3 is 13 residues. Germline V gene data show CDR1 as SEHNR and CDR2 as FQNEAQ (reference sequence). The CDR3, as DNA: TGTGCCAGCAGCTCCTCTGGGGCCAACGTCCTGACTTTC. This translates into CASSSSGANVLTF.

The CDR3 protein is CASSIWERAEAFF. The CDR3 coding sequence is TGTGCCAGTAGTATATGGGAGAGGGCTGAAGCTTTCTTT. This rearrangement joins TRBV19 to TRBJ1-1; no reliable D call. V was cut by 2 bases and J by 6 bases, with 10 bases left in between. Germline assignment: CDR1 LNHDA and CDR2 SQIVND (reference sequence). There are 13 residues in the CDR3.

The chain uses TRBV2 and TRBJ2-7, with TRBD2 as a possible D gene (5 bases). This CDR3 contains 12 residues. The germline V gene has CDR1 SNHLY and CDR2 FYNNEI. Trimming removed 10 bases at V and 0 bases at J, with 10 bases between. CDR3 amino acids: CATRGSSYEQYF. The DNA of the CDR3 is TGTGCCACCCGAGGGAGCTCCTACGAGCAGTACTTC.

The gene calls are TRBV11-2 and TRBJ2-7; TRBD1 or TRBD2 may be the D gene (5 bases each). Germline lookup yields CDR1 SGHAT and CDR2 FQNNGV. The ends were cut back, 1 base at V and 0 bases at J, with 10 bases in the middle. The CDR3 is 15 residues long. The CDR3 loop reads CASSLGGYSSYEQYF. The CDR3 DNA reads TGTGCCAGCAGCTTAGGGGGGTACAGCTCCTACGAGCAGTACTTC.

In this sample, this clone turned up once. The rearrangement joins TRBV18 to TRBJ2-1; D unclear. The CDR3 consists of 13 residues. The V end lost 3 bases, the J end lost 8 bases, and 11 bases lay between the germline ends. The germline V gene encodes CDR1 KGHSH and CDR2 LQKENI. The CDR3 sequence is CASSPRIGDEQFF. The CDR3 region has the DNA TGTGCCAGCTCACCGAGAATTGGCGATGAGCAGTTCTTC.

The rearrangement joins TRBV4-2 to TRBJ2-7, with 9 bases aligning to TRBD2. Germline V lookup: CDR1 LGHNA, CDR2 YNFKEQ. The CDR3 is 14 amino acids. V shed 1 base and J 6 bases; nucleotides not matched to a gene: 4. CDR3 residues: CASSQVAGGSEQYF. CDR3 sequence (DNA): TGTGCCAGCAGCCAAGTTGCGGGGGGGTCCGAGCAGTACTTC.

V is TRBV7-9 and J is TRBJ1-4, with 7 positions matching TRBD1. This CDR3 spans 15 amino acids. Per germline, CDR1 SEHNR and CDR2 FQNEAQ (reference sequence). After removal of 1 base from V and 8 bases from J, the junction contained 7 bases not matched to a gene. The CDR3 DNA reads TGTGCCAGCAGCTTAGTACAGGGGTTACGGGAAAAACTGTTTTTT. This gives the protein CASSLVQGLREKLFF.

The chain uses TRBV5-6 and TRBJ2-7; unclear D gene. The germline gives CDR1 SGHDT, CDR2 YYEEEE. Trimming left V 0 bases short and J 2 bases short, with 9 bases between. There are 14 residues in the CDR3. The CDR3 sequence: CASSLDERPYEQYF. In nucleotides, the CDR3 is TGTGCCAGCAGCTTGGATGAGAGGCCCTACGAGCAGTACTTC.

The J gene is TRBJ1-1, the V gene TRBV9; D is possibly TRBD1 (6 bases). CDR1 SGDLS and CDR2 YYNGEE come from the germline V gene. Trimming removed 3 bases from V and 4 bases from J, with 22 bases in between. The CDR3 has 17 residues. The CDR3 loop reads CASSGPTGREGVTEAFF. The CDR3 nucleotides read TGTGCCAGCAGCGGACCAACAGGGCGGGAAGGGGTCACTGAAGCTTTCTTT.

This clone was seen a few times. Here the CDR3 DNA reads TGTGCCAGCAGCCAAGGACTAGACACAGATACGCAGTATTTT. Amino acid sequence: CASSQGLDTDTQYF. This chain connects TRBV4-2 to TRBJ2-3, with a tentative D call TRBD2 (6 bases). V shed 1 base and J shed 2 bases, with 7 bases lying between them. The CDR3 contains 14 residues. The germline V gene has CDR1 LGHNA and CDR2 YNFKEQ.

This clone was recorded only once. V is TRBV7-9 and J is TRBJ2-3, with D possibly being TRBD2 (6 bases). Trimming left V 1 base short and J 2 bases short, with 13 bases between. Germline V CDR1 and CDR2: SEHNR, FQNEAQ (reference sequence). This CDR3 has 16 residues. CDR3 protein: CASSLVAGRSTDTQYF. CDR3 DNA sequence: TGTGCCAGCAGCTTAGTGGCGGGGCGATCCACAGATACGCAGTATTTT.

This chain links TRBV5-4 with TRBJ2-3, with D uncertain. This CDR3 region has 13 residues. CDR1 is SGHNT and CDR2 is YYREEE in the germline V gene (reference sequence). V was cut by 4 bases and J by 2 bases, with 8 bases left in between. Here the CDR3 DNA reads TGTGCCAGCAGCGGAACTCCCACAGATACGCAGTATTTT. This encodes CASSGTPTDTQYF.

This chain joins TRBV2 and TRBJ1-1; D perhaps matches TRBD1 (5 bases). There are 10 residues in the CDR3. The V and J ends lost 3 bases and 14 bases respectively, with 10 bases between them. CDR1 is SNHLY and CDR2 is FYNNEI in the germline V gene. CDR3 region: CASSEGEGFF. CDR3 nucleotides: TGTGCCAGCAGTGAGGGGGAAGGGTTCTTT.

V usage is TRBV24-1 and J usage is TRBJ2-7; no firm D call. V gave up 2 bases and J gave up 1 base, with 14 bases separating them. The germline CDR1 and CDR2 sequences are KGHDR and SFDVKD. This CDR3 has 16 amino acids. The CDR3 DNA follows: TGTGCCACCAGTGATTCCCGTCGGCTATCTTCCTACGAGCAGTACTTC. As protein: CATSDSRRLSSYEQYF.

As to this clone: Mismatch with germline at one junction end may stem from a read error. J is TRBJ2-6 and V is TRBV5-1; D gene unclear. The CDR3 is 13 amino acids. Germline CDR1 and CDR2: SGHRS and YFSETQ. Here the CDR3 reads CASTLTGANVLTF. CDR3 nucleotides: TGCGCCAGCACCTTGACTGGGGCCAACGTCCTGACTTTC. Complete variable domain (other parts from reference TRBV5-1 and TRBJ2-6): KAGVTQTPRYLIKTRGQQVTLSCSPISGHRSVSWYQQTPGQGLQFLFEYFSETQRNKGNFPGRFSGRQFSNSRSEMNVSTLELGDSALYLCASTLTGANVLTFGAGSRLTVL.

J is TRBJ2-7 and V is TRBV11-2; D remains ambiguous. V was shortened by 3 bases and J by 2 bases, with 11 bases between the two germline ends. Germline lookup yields CDR1 SGHAT and CDR2 FQNNGV. The CDR3 spans 14 residues. This chain's CDR3 is CASSFPGLAYEQYF. CDR3 nucleotide sequence: TGTGCCAGCAGCTTCCCCGGTCTAGCCTACGAGCAGTACTTC.

The chain couples TRBV11-2 to TRBJ1-2; D is uncertain. V lost 0 bases, J lost 4 bases, and 9 bases lay in between. This CDR3 is built from 14 residues. Looked up from germline, CDR1 is SGHAT and CDR2 is FQNNGV. The DNA for the CDR3 is TGTGCCAGCAGCTTAGAAACAGAACTCTATGGCTACACCTTC. It encodes CASSLETELYGYTF.

This clone appeared a few times. The J gene is TRBJ1-1, the V gene TRBV11-1; 8 nucleotides agree with TRBD1. This CDR3 is built from 12 residues. The junction had 3 bases not matched to a gene; V was cut back by 4 bases and J by 8 bases. CDR1 is SGHAT, CDR2 FQDESV, per germline (reference sequence). The CDR3 region is CASSSDRGEAFF. Written as DNA, the CDR3 is TGTGCCAGCAGCTCCGACAGGGGAGAAGCTTTCTTT.

V gene TRBV5-4 combines with J gene TRBJ1-4; D gene unclear. There are 16 residues in the CDR3. V gave up 4 bases and J gave up 3 bases, with 16 bases separating them. CDR1 SGHNT and CDR2 YYREEE come from the germline V gene (reference sequence). The CDR3 bases are TGTGCCAGCAGCCGAGGGCGGGAAAGGTCTAATGAAAAACTGTTTTTT. Encoded protein: CASSRGRERSNEKLFF.

The chain couples TRBV12-3 or TRBV12-4 to TRBJ1-1; 10 bases agree with TRBD1. The V and J ends lost 5 bases and 6 bases, in that order; junction bases with no gene match: 3. The CDR3 runs to 13 residues. In DNA, the CDR3 is TGTGCCAGCAGTAAGGGACAGGGGCCTGAAGCTTTCTTT. It yields the protein CASSKGQGPEAFF.

This clone has just a few counts. This sequence joins TRBV15 and TRBJ1-6; possibly TRBD1 for D (5 bases). This CDR3 is built from 15 residues. The V end was cut by 0 bases, the J end by 7 bases, with 10 bases between. The germline V gene encodes CDR1 LNHNV and CDR2 YYDKDF (reference sequence). The CDR3: CATSRDPGANSPLHF. CDR3 bases: TGTGCCACCAGCAGAGATCCCGGGGCCAATTCACCCCTCCACTTT. Drawing the rest from reference TRBV15 and TRBJ1-6, the complete variable domain is DAMVIQNPRYQVTQFGKPVTLSCSQTLNHNVMYWYQQKSSQAPKLLFHYYDKDFNNEADTPDNFQSRRPNTSFCFLDIRSPGLGDTAMYLCATSRDPGANSPLHFGNGTRLTVT.

This chain connects TRBV5-1 to TRBJ1-1; a weak D match, TRBD1 (5 bases). The CDR3 spans 14 residues. The V and J ends lost 5 bases and 1 base respectively, with 12 bases between them. The germline V gene encodes CDR1 SGHRS and CDR2 YFSETQ. CDR3 DNA sequence: TGCGCCAGCAGTTTCGACGGGGGGAACACTGAAGCTTTCTTT. This codes for CASSFDGGNTEAFF.

The V gene is TRBV3-1 (or the pseudogene TRBV3-2), the J gene TRBJ1-2, with unresolved D. The V end was cut by 2 bases, the J end by 1 base, with 11 bases between. The CDR3 totals 15 residues. Germline-derived CDR1 and CDR2 are LGHDT and YNNKEL (reference sequence). CDR3 residues: CASSQFLGGNYGYTF. The CDR3 bases are TGTGCCAGCAGCCAATTCCTAGGCGGTAACTATGGCTACACCTTC.

J is TRBJ2-2 and V is TRBV30; D gene ambiguous. V lost 2 bases, J lost 6 bases, and 7 bases lay in between. CDR1 GTSNPN and CDR2 SVGIG come from the germline V gene (reference sequence). The length of the CDR3 is 12 residues. The DNA for the CDR3 is TGTGCCTGGAGTTATGGGTCCGGGGAGCTGTTTTTT. Residues: CAWSYGSGELFF.

This clone was recorded only once. This rearrangement joins TRBV28 to TRBJ1-5; no firm D call. The CDR3 runs to 16 residues. Germline assignment: CDR1 MDHEN and CDR2 SYDVKM. V lost 6 bases and J lost 1, with 16 bases in between. Here the CDR3 DNA reads TGTGCCAGCAGCTCGGGCGGAAGTGGGAGCAATCAGCCCCAGCATTTT. Translated: CASSSGGSGSNQPQHF.

V gene TRBV6-5 combines with J gene TRBJ1-2; a possible D gene is TRBD1 (6 bases). Trimming took 9 bases from V and 6 from J, leaving 11 bases between them. The CDR3 is made up of 11 amino acids. CDR1 is MNHEY, CDR2 SVGAGI, per germline. Written as DNA, the CDR3 is TGTGCCAGTTACAGGGTGGATGGCTACACCTTC. It translates to CASYRVDGYTF.

The V and J genes are TRBV10-3 and TRBJ2-7; no firm D call. From germline, CDR1 is ENHRY and CDR2 SYGVKD. Trimming cost V 2 bases and J 0 bases, with 8 bases left between them. The CDR3 extends over 14 amino acids. As DNA, the CDR3 is TGTGCCATCAGTGAGCAGGTTAGCTCCTACGAGCAGTACTTC. The encoded protein is CAISEQVSSYEQYF.